Shown below are 2 T cell receptor beta chains from a single sample sequenced in a study of cytomegalovirus exposure and HLA in healthy donors. PCR was performed using 60 Vbeta and 13 Jbeta primers. The method was immunoSEQ multiplex PCR; TCRdb's version includes in-frame clones alone and lacks a portion of them. The data contain a few hundred thousand clones, around four fifths of them singletons. The source material was PBMCs. All receptors come from a woman aged 40 to 55 in good health and CMV-seropositive.

Concerning this clone itself: Additional DNA sequences in this sample encode the identical CDR3. Here the CDR3 DNA reads TGTGCCAGTAGGCCGGGGACTAGCGGGAACACCGGGGAGCTGTTTTTT. Translation gives CASRPGTSGNTGELFF. V and J are TRBV19 and TRBJ2-2; 11 bases map to TRBD2. Germline CDR1 LNHDA, CDR2 SQIVND (reference sequence). The junction had 4 bases not matched to a gene; V was cut back by 6 bases and J by 1 base. The CDR3 totals 16 residues.

The chain uses TRBV18 and TRBJ1-6; D possibly corresponds to TRBD1 (5 bases). V lost 2 bases and J lost 5, with 7 bases in between. In germline, CDR1 is KGHSH, CDR2 LQKENI. The CDR3 spans 14 residues. Here the CDR3 reads CASSPSGDNSPLHF. The CDR3 nucleotides read TGTGCCAGCTCACCATCGGGGGATAATTCACCCCTCCACTTT.